This is a list of T cell receptor beta chains from one sample in a study of T cell responses to AZD1222 COVID-19 vaccine. Produced via immunoSEQ multiplex PCR; TCRdb's table is partial and in-frame only. The sample records 80,000 to 100,000 clones, around nine tenths being singletons. Sequencing used peripheral blood, obtained 28 days after the second AZD1222 dose. The receptor set was obtained from an adult who received the AZD1222 COVID-19 vaccine. CDR3s include the opening cysteine and the closing phenylalanine or tryptophan. D genes are given only for firm matches. Size tells how often a clone was seen (once, few, many) or the class of an expanded clone, and some rows leave it out.

J: TRBJ2-5; V: TRBV5-1; size: -; D: -; CDR3: CASSLISFLETQYF; DNA: TGCGCCAGCAGCTTGATCAGTTTCTTGGAGACCCAGTACTTC
J: TRBJ1-2; V: TRBV29-1; size: -; D: -; CDR3: CSVRWQGDYGYTF; DNA: TGCAGCGTGAGGTGGCAGGGTGACTATGGCTACACCTTC
J: TRBJ1-2; V: TRBV6-4; size: -; D: -; CDR3: CAIHEGFSGNYGYTF; DNA: TGTGCCATCCATGAGGGCTTTTCCGGTAACTATGGCTACACCTTC
J: TRBJ1-3; V: TRBV6-6; size: -; D: TRBD1; CDR3: CASTDRGNSGNTIYF; DNA: TGTGCCAGCACCGACAGGGGCAACTCTGGAAACACCATATATTTT
J: TRBJ2-3; V: TRBV5-4; size: few; D: -; CDR3: CASSLEVAGDTQYF; DNA: TGTGCCAGCAGCTTGGAAGTAGCAGGAGATACGCAGTATTTT
J: TRBJ2-5; V: TRBV6-5; size: -; D: TRBD1; CDR3: CASRGTGTNQAQYF; DNA: TGTGCCAGCAGAGGGACAGGGACGAATCAAGCCCAGTACTTC
J: TRBJ2-1; V: TRBV2; size: few; D: -; CDR3: CASSDSQDNEQFF; DNA: TGTGCCAGCAGTGATAGCCAGGACAATGAGCAGTTCTTC
J: TRBJ1-4; V: TRBV19; size: -; D: -; CDR3: CASSMSGTTLGKLFF; DNA: TGTGCCAGTAGTATGAGTGGGACCACACTCGGAAAACTGTTTTTT
J: TRBJ1-4; V: TRBV29-1; size: once; D: TRBD1; CDR3: CSVGGGQGSTNEKLFF; DNA: TGCAGCGTCGGAGGGGGACAGGGATCGACTAATGAAAAACTGTTTTTT
J: TRBJ1-4; V: TRBV27; size: few; D: -; CDR3: CASSPGLIGEKLFF; DNA: TGTGCCAGCAGTCCCGGACTTATTGGTGAAAAACTGTTTTTT
J: TRBJ2-1; V: TRBV5-4; size: -; D: TRBD2; CDR3: CASSLGLAGGDEQFF; DNA: TGTGCCAGCAGCTTAGGACTAGCGGGGGGGGATGAGCAGTTCTTC
J: TRBJ1-2; V: TRBV4-1; size: -; D: -; CDR3: CASSQDRGTGYTF; DNA: TGCGCCAGCAGCCAAGATCGCGGAACCGGCTACACCTTC
J: TRBJ1-5; V: TRBV10-3; size: -; D: TRBD1; CDR3: CAISESKATDRGYQPQHF; DNA: TGTGCCATCAGTGAGTCAAAGGCCACGGACAGGGGGTATCAGCCCCAGCATTTT
J: TRBJ1-6; V: TRBV11-1; size: -; D: -; CDR3: CASSFMGGNSPLHF; DNA: TGTGCCAGCAGCTTCATGGGGGGTAATTCACCCCTCCACTTT
J: TRBJ2-2; V: TRBV7-6; size: -; D: TRBD2; CDR3: CASSSTSGGTGELFF; DNA: TGTGCCAGCAGCTCTACTAGCGGGGGAACCGGGGAGCTGTTTTTT
J: TRBJ1-1; V: TRBV30; size: -; D: -; CDR3: CAWSVTFEAFF; DNA: TGTGCCTGGAGCGTAACCTTCGAAGCTTTCTTT
J: TRBJ2-3; V: TRBV19; size: -; D: -; CDR3: CASSEAGRADTQYF; DNA: TGTGCCAGTAGTGAAGCCGGTAGGGCAGATACGCAGTATTTT
J: TRBJ2-5; V: TRBV11-2; size: -; D: -; CDR3: CASSFSMMKGETQYF; DNA: TGTGCCAGCAGCTTCTCAATGATGAAGGGAGAGACCCAGTACTTC
J: TRBJ1-5; V: TRBV3-1/TRBV3-2; size: -; D: TRBD1; CDR3: CASSQVGETGEAQPQHF; DNA: TGTGCCAGCAGCCAAGTTGGCGAAACAGGGGAGGCTCAGCCCCAGCATTTT
J: TRBJ2-5; V: TRBV5-1; size: -; D: -; CDR3: CASSRSVGEETQYF; DNA: TGCGCCAGCAGCAGATCCGTGGGGGAAGAGACCCAGTACTTC
J: TRBJ1-3; V: TRBV6-1; size: few; D: -; CDR3: CASSEAPPRSGNTIYF; DNA: TGTGCCAGCAGTGAAGCGCCTCCGCGTTCTGGAAACACCATATATTTT
J: TRBJ2-7; V: TRBV6-5; size: -; D: TRBD2; CDR3: CASSPQGTSGYEQYF; DNA: TGTGCCAGCAGTCCTCAGGGGACTAGCGGGTACGAGCAGTACTTC
J: TRBJ2-1; V: TRBV6-2/TRBV6-3; size: -; D: -; CDR3: CASSYPFGAGYSYNEQFF; DNA: TGTGCCAGCAGTTACCCCTTTGGGGCGGGATACTCCTACAATGAGCAGTTCTTC
J: TRBJ1-2; V: TRBV3-1/TRBV3-2; size: -; D: -; CDR3: CASSQGDGTNYGYTF; DNA: TGTGCCAGCAGCCAAGGCGACGGTACTAACTATGGCTACACCTTC
J: TRBJ2-7; V: TRBV5-1; size: -; D: -; CDR3: CASSLSGTHEQYF; DNA: TGCGCCAGCAGCTTATCGGGGACCCACGAGCAGTACTTC
J: TRBJ2-3; V: TRBV6-5; size: -; D: TRBD1; CDR3: CAIFPYRGTDTQYF; DNA: TGTGCCATATTTCCATACAGGGGTACAGATACGCAGTATTTT
J: TRBJ2-6; V: TRBV30; size: -; D: -; CDR3: CAWRMGTLLLSSGANVLTF; DNA: TGTGCCTGGAGAATGGGGACACTTCTTCTGTCGTCTGGGGCCAACGTCCTGACTTTC
J: TRBJ1-5; V: TRBV30; size: -; D: TRBD1; CDR3: CAWSLGTGLGQPQHF; DNA: TGTGCCTGGAGCCTGGGGACAGGGCTCGGGCAGCCCCAGCATTTT
J: TRBJ2-2; V: TRBV24-1; size: few; D: -; CDR3: CATSDLEGYTGELFF; DNA: TGTGCCACCAGTGATTTGGAGGGGTACACCGGGGAGCTGTTTTTT
J: TRBJ2-3; V: TRBV6-5; size: -; D: -; CDR3: CASSYSTGNTDTQYF; DNA: TGTGCCAGCAGTTACTCTACAGGGAACACAGATACGCAGTATTTT
J: TRBJ1-1; V: TRBV5-4; size: -; D: TRBD1; CDR3: CASRAGTGQGNTEAFF; DNA: TGTGCCAGCAGGGCCGGGACAGGTCAGGGGAACACTGAAGCTTTCTTT
J: TRBJ1-2; V: TRBV3-1/TRBV3-2; size: -; D: TRBD1; CDR3: CASSHLIAGGRGYTF; DNA: TGTGCCAGCAGCCATCTCATCGCAGGGGGAAGGGGCTACACCTTC
J: TRBJ1-1; V: TRBV7-8; size: few; D: TRBD1; CDR3: CASSFSGTVMNTEAFF; DNA: TGTGCCAGCAGCTTTTCCGGGACAGTTATGAACACTGAAGCTTTCTTT
J: TRBJ2-6; V: TRBV7-2; size: -; D: -; CDR3: CASSLNRAGANVLTF; DNA: TGTGCCAGCAGCCTCAACAGGGCTGGGGCCAACGTCCTGACTTTC
J: TRBJ1-5; V: TRBV7-9; size: once; D: -; CDR3: CASSLGVASSPQHF; DNA: TGTGCCAGCAGCTTAGGAGTCGCCAGTTCACCCCAGCATTTT
J: TRBJ1-1; V: TRBV13; size: -; D: -; CDR3: CASSFPGGLAFF; DNA: TGTGCCAGCAGTTTCCCCGGGGGGTTAGCTTTCTTT
J: TRBJ2-7; V: TRBV9; size: -; D: TRBD1; CDR3: CASSVGQGFRNEQYF; DNA: TGTGCCAGCAGCGTAGGACAGGGGTTTCGCAACGAGCAGTACTTC
J: TRBJ2-3; V: TRBV6-2/TRBV6-3; size: -; D: -; CDR3: CASSYGATDTQYF; DNA: TGTGCCAGCAGTTACGGGGCCACAGATACGCAGTATTTT
J: TRBJ1-3; V: TRBV5-1; size: once; D: -; CDR3: CASSWGGVRGTSGNTIYF; DNA: TGCGCCAGCAGCTGGGGGGGCGTCAGGGGCACCTCTGGAAACACCATATATTTT
J: TRBJ1-1; V: TRBV6-5; size: -; D: -; CDR3: CASSQQGNTEAFF; DNA: TGTGCCAGCAGTCAACAGGGGAACACTGAAGCTTTCTTT
J: TRBJ2-5; V: TRBV6-5; size: -; D: -; CDR3: CASRPPGQETQYF; DNA: TGTGCCAGCAGACCTCCGGGGCAAGAGACCCAGTACTTC
J: TRBJ1-2; V: TRBV7-3; size: -; D: -; CDR3: CASSLTWGGGYTF; DNA: TGTGCCAGCAGCTTAACTTGGGGGGGTGGCTACACCTTC
J: TRBJ1-6; V: TRBV5-8; size: -; D: TRBD1; CDR3: CASSFRRGRDSPLHF; DNA: TGTGCCAGCAGCTTCAGGAGGGGGCGCGATTCACCCCTCCACTTT
J: TRBJ2-7; V: TRBV2; size: -; D: -; CDR3: CASSGGAGIGPEQYF; DNA: TGTGCCAGCAGTGGGGGCGCAGGGATCGGACCCGAGCAGTACTTC
J: TRBJ1-2; V: TRBV24-1; size: -; D: -; CDR3: CATSGKGDYGYTF; DNA: TGTGCCACCAGTGGGAAGGGCGACTATGGCTACACCTTC
J: TRBJ2-1; V: TRBV5-1; size: -; D: -; CDR3: CASTPILANNEQFF; DNA: TGCGCCAGCACCCCTATATTAGCGAACAATGAGCAGTTCTTC
J: TRBJ2-5; V: TRBV5-4; size: -; D: -; CDR3: CAMGRGETQYF; DNA: TGTGCCATGGGGCGGGGTGAGACCCAGTACTTC
J: TRBJ1-3; V: TRBV4-1; size: -; D: -; CDR3: CASSQRGGGGGSGNTIYF; DNA: TGCGCCAGCAGCCAAAGGGGGGGCGGCGGTGGCTCTGGAAACACCATATATTTT